What follows describes a single TCR beta chain. No antigen is known for it. One end of the junction varies from germline; a read error may be responsible. Data came from immunoSEQ multiplex PCR; TCRdb stores just in-frame clones and leaves some out. The sample holds tens of thousands of clones, 90% seen once. The data originate from a study of regulatory and conventional T cells in RAG deficiency. Study conclusions and caveats: Shannon entropy was markedly lower and Simpson indices higher in RAG-deficient patients than control T-cell subsets. In Omenn syndrome, Treg and Tconv repertoires overlapped >85%.

Conventional CD4+ T cells were sorted from blood as CD25-low CD127-high cells. The CDR3 is made up of 14 amino acids. Germline assignment: CDR1 SGHNT and CDR2 YYREEE (reference sequence). The sample also formed part of further work on regulatory T cells. As that study records: The PCR used 52 TRBV and 13 TRBJ primers.

V usage is TRBV5-4 and J usage is TRBJ1-6, with 9 positions matching TRBD1. Sample: CD4+ effector T cells sorted from blood. The TCR comes from a human donor in good health. CDR3 DNA: TGCGCCAGCAGCTGGGGGACAGGGAGGTCACCCCTCCACTTT. This gives the protein CASSWGTGRSPLHF.